The 21 T cell receptor beta chains reported below all come from one sample, sequenced in a study of CD8 T cells in Susac syndrome. The authors reverse transcribed roughly 0.5 to 1 ug RNA with random hexamers. TCRdb called the immunoSEQ multiplex PCR reads again in MiXCR, with one record for every CDR3 protein. Among approximately 110,000 distinct CDR3 sequences listed, approximately 93% were seen once. Sample: CD8+ T cells from PBMCs. Source of these receptors: a human donor with multiple sclerosis.

This rearrangement joins TRBV10-3 to TRBJ2-4, with a possible D match to TRBD2 (5 bases). Trimming cost V 2 bases and J 9 bases, with 8 bases left between them. The CDR3 has 12 residues. CDR1 is ENHRY and CDR2 is SYGVKD in the germline V gene. This chain's CDR3 is CAISEEGSIQYF. The DNA for the CDR3 is TGTGCCATCAGTGAGGAGGGCAGCATTCAGTACTTC.

The chain combines TRBV5-6 with TRBJ2-7; D is unclear. Trimming shortened V by 2 bases and J by 7 bases, and 10 bases separated the two germline ends. This CDR3 region has 12 residues. Germline V gene sequence: CDR1 SGHDT, CDR2 YYEEEE. CDR3 sequence reads: CASSFSGSEQYV. CDR3 sequence (DNA): TGTGCCAGCAGCTTCTCGGGTAGTGAGCAGTACGTC.

V usage is TRBV12-5 and J usage is TRBJ2-7, with TRBD1 matching 8 bases. The CDR3 covers 15 residues. The trim removed 6 bases at V and 1 base at J, leaving 8 bases unmatched. The germline V gene encodes CDR1 LGHNT and CDR2 FRNRAP. CDR3 coding DNA: TGTGCTAGTGGCCTCGGACAGGGCGGGTCCTACGAGCAGTACTTC. Its translation is CASGLGQGGSYEQYF.

This sequence joins TRBV6-5 and TRBJ1-2; 7 nucleotides agree with TRBD1. This CDR3 spans 16 amino acids. Losses at the gene ends were 0 bases for V and 7 bases for J; bases not matched to a gene: 11. Per the germline V gene, CDR1 is MNHEY and CDR2 is SVGAGI. The CDR3 DNA follows: TGTGCCAGCAGTTACTCCACCTCTGGGACAGCTACTGGCTACACCTTC. It encodes CASSYSTSGTATGYTF.

This rearrangement joins TRBV5-6 to TRBJ1-5; no reliable D call. The CDR3 extends over 14 amino acids. With 4 bases removed from V and 2 bases from J, the gap between germline ends came to 10 bases. The V gene's germline CDR1 is SGHDT and CDR2 YYEEEE. CDR3 region: CASSRGIGNQPQHF. The DNA of the CDR3 is TGTGCCAGCAGCCGAGGGATCGGCAATCAGCCCCAGCATTTT.

The rearrangement joins TRBV5-1 to TRBJ1-5; D unresolved. The CDR3 runs to 14 residues. Trimming took off 4 bases at V and 3 bases at J, with 11 bases between the two ends. CDR1 and CDR2 from the germline V gene are SGHRS and YFSETQ. Written as DNA, the CDR3 is TGCGCCAGCAGCATGGACGGGAACAATCAGCCCCAGCATTTT. Residues: CASSMDGNNQPQHF.

This chain joins TRBV27 and TRBJ1-2; perhaps TRBD1 as D (6 bases). The V end was cut by 5 bases, the J end by 3 bases, with 19 bases between. The CDR3 has 16 residues. CDR1 is MNHEY, CDR2 SMNVEV, per germline (reference sequence). The CDR3 nucleotides are TGTGCCAGCAGTACCACAGGGTGGGTGCGACACTATGGCTACACCTTC. It yields the protein CASSTTGWVRHYGYTF.

The chain combines TRBV11-3 with TRBJ2-7; 7 positions match TRBD2. The CDR3 consists of 12 residues. The V gene's germline CDR1 is SGHNT and CDR2 YENEEA. J lost 6 bases, V lost 5 bases, and 4 bases had no gene match. CDR3 region: CASSRSGGEQYV. For the CDR3, the DNA is TGTGCCAGCAGCCGTTCGGGGGGCGAGCAGTACGTC.

The chain links TRBV7-9 to TRBJ1-1, with D hard to call. V was trimmed by 2 bases and J by 1 base, leaving 8 bases between them. This CDR3 is 14 amino acids long. The germline CDR1 and CDR2 sequences are SEHNR and FQNEAQ (reference sequence). In nucleotides, the CDR3 is TGTGCCAGCAGCTTAACGGAGGCGAACACTGAAGCTTTCTTT. It codes for CASSLTEANTEAFF.

The J gene is TRBJ2-5, the V gene TRBV7-9, with a weak D call TRBD2 (6 bases). V lost 0 bases to trimming and J lost 4 bases, with 12 bases between them. Germline V gene sequence: CDR1 SEHNR, CDR2 FQNEAQ (reference sequence). This CDR3 region has 15 residues. The CDR3 loop reads CASSLAASEGETQYF. CDR3 nucleotide sequence: TGTGCCAGCAGCTTAGCGGCTAGCGAGGGAGAGACCCAGTACTTC.

The chain is built from TRBV7-9 and TRBJ1-1; D unclear. Germline V gene lookup returns CDR1 SEHNR and CDR2 FQNEAQ (reference sequence). V was cut by 7 bases and J by 0 bases, with 12 bases left in between. CDR3 length equals 14 residues. The CDR3 DNA reads TGTGCCAGCACACCGGGGAGGTTGAACACTGAAGCTTTCTTT. Protein: CASTPGRLNTEAFF.

The rearrangement links TRBV29-1 to TRBJ1-2; D uncertain. CDR3 length equals 14 residues. Germline V gives CDR1 SQVTM, CDR2 ANQGSEA. The ends were cut back, 2 bases at V and 8 bases at J, with 18 bases in the middle. CDR3 sequence reads: CSVEKRAANGGYTF. CDR3 coding DNA: TGCAGCGTTGAAAAGAGGGCAGCTAATGGGGGCTACACCTTC.

The chain combines TRBV9 with TRBJ1-1; 7 bases line up with TRBD1. The CDR3 contains 15 residues. V lost 0 bases and J lost 2; bases outside the gene matches: 4. Germline V gives CDR1 SGDLS, CDR2 YYNGEE. CDR3 coding DNA: TGTGCCAGCAGCGTAGCTGGGACAGCCAACACTGAAGCTTTCTTT. As protein: CASSVAGTANTEAFF.

This clonotype was observed a single time. The V call is TRBV7-8, the J call TRBJ2-5, with D unresolved. Germline CDR1 SGHVS, CDR2 FQNEAQ. V gave up 1 base and J gave up 5 bases, with 8 bases separating them. The length of the CDR3 is 13 residues. CDR3 nucleotide sequence: TGTGCCAGCAGCTTAGGTGCCGGGGAGACCCAGTACTTC. This encodes CASSLGAGETQYF.

The chain combines TRBV11-3 with TRBJ2-1; D assignment may be TRBD1 or TRBD2 (5 bases each). CDR3 length: 12 residues. Germline V gene sequence: CDR1 SGHNT, CDR2 YENEEA. Trimming took 10 bases from V and 6 from J, leaving 13 bases between them. The CDR3 protein is CAIEGPGNEQFF. The DNA for the CDR3 is TGTGCCATCGAGGGGCCGGGCAATGAGCAGTTCTTC.

The chain employs TRBV5-1 and TRBJ2-3; 11 bases map to TRBD2. Germline values: CDR1 SGHRS, CDR2 YFSETQ. The trim removed 4 bases at V and 5 bases at J, leaving 9 bases unmatched. The CDR3 has 16 amino acids. CDR3 DNA sequence: TGCGCCAGCAGCACTTTAGCGGGAGGGCAGGGAGATACGCAGTATTTT. Protein sequence: CASSTLAGGQGDTQYF. Based on the CDR3 plus reference TRBV5-1 and TRBJ2-3, the full variable domain is KAGVTQTPRYLIKTRGQQVTLSCSPISGHRSVSWYQQTPGQGLQFLFEYFSETQRNKGNFPGRFSGRQFSNSRSEMNVSTLELGDSALYLCASSTLAGGQGDTQYFGPGTRLTVL.

The chain combines TRBV20-1 with TRBJ2-1; no firm D call. The germline gives CDR1 DFQATT, CDR2 SNEGSKA (reference sequence). V was cut by 6 bases and J by 7 bases, with 19 bases left in between. There are 14 residues in the CDR3. The CDR3 DNA follows: TGCAGTGCCGCCCCGGATGGGCGTTGGAATGAGCAGTTCTTC. Translation gives CSAAPDGRWNEQFF.

The V and J genes are TRBV28 and TRBJ2-2; 7 bases align to TRBD1. CDR1 is MDHEN, CDR2 SYDVKM, per germline. After removal of 4 bases from V and 4 bases from J, the junction contained 9 bases not matched to a gene. The CDR3 is 16 amino acids. The CDR3 coding sequence is TGTGCCAGCAGTTCGGGACAGCGAGAAGTCACCGGGGAGCTGTTTTTT. Protein: CASSSGQREVTGELFF.

The chain links TRBV6-1 to TRBJ1-2; TRBD1 might be the D (6 bases). Looked up from germline, CDR1 is MNHNS and CDR2 is SASEGT. The CDR3 contains 17 residues. Trimming removed 6 bases at V and 0 bases at J, with 20 bases between. The DNA of the CDR3 is TGTGCCAGCAGCGGGCCGGGGACACGATATGCTAACTATGGCTACACCTTC. This codes for CASSGPGTRYANYGYTF.

The chain links TRBV7-7 to TRBJ2-7; D not certain. Per the germline V gene, CDR1 is SSHAT and CDR2 is FNYEAQ (reference sequence). CDR3 length: 14 amino acids. Deletions cut 5 bases from V and 0 bases from J, with 11 bases between. The CDR3 protein is CASSPRIGSYEQYF. CDR3 bases: TGTGCCAGCAGCCCCCGAATCGGCTCCTACGAGCAGTACTTC.

The chain recombines TRBV29-1 with TRBJ2-1, with 9 positions matching TRBD1. The CDR3 covers 14 residues. Germline-derived CDR1 and CDR2 are SQVTM and ANQGSEA. V lost 7 bases and J lost 2; bases outside the gene matches: 6. This chain's CDR3 is CSAPGTGTYNEQFF. The DNA of the CDR3 is TGCAGCGCCCCCGGGACAGGGACCTACAATGAGCAGTTCTTC.